Listed here is a single TCR beta chain. No antigen is known for it. The record originates from a study of cytomegalovirus exposure and HLA in healthy donors. Study-wide results and caveats: What TCR beta sequences reportedly achieved was accurate prediction of HLA-A and HLA-B alleles in most subjects. It was shown in a later analysis that HLA-associated TCR beta chains were more clonally expanded than other, equally common chains. A later analysis reportedly found that, within productive TCRs, an Asian-associated ancestry cluster had fewer N-insertions than the mean observed across the approximately 660 donors.

The primer mix had 60 Vbeta and 13 Jbeta primers. This table comes from immunoSEQ multiplex PCR, and its TCRdb copy is limited to in-frame clones, with some not included. The sample lists about 110,000 clones; 80% to 85% were seen once. The CDR3 is 15 amino acids. V was cut by 5 bases and J by 1 base, with 13 bases left in between. In germline, CDR1 is SGHNT, CDR2 YENEEA. This chain connects TRBV11-3 to TRBJ2-3, with D possibly matching TRBD1 (6 bases). This receptor was taken from a woman between 55 and 75 years old in good health and CMV-seropositive. The sample was PBMCs. DNA for the CDR3: TGTGCCAGCAGCGAGCAGGGGATGGGCACAGATACGCAGTATTTT. It is translated as CASSEQGMGTDTQYF.